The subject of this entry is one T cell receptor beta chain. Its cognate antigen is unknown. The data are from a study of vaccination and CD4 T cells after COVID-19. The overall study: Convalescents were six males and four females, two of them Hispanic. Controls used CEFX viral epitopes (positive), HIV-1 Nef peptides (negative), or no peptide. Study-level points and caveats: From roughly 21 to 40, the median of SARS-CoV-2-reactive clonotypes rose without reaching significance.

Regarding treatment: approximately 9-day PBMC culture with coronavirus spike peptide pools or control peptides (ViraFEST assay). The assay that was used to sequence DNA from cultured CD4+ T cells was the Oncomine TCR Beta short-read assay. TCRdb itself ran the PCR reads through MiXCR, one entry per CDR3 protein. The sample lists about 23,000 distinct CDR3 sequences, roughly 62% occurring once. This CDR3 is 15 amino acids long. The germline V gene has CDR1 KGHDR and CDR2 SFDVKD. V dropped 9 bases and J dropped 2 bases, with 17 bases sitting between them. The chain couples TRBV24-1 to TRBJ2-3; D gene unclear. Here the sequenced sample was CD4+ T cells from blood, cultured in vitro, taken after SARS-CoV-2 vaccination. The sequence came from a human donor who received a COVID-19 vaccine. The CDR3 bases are TGTGCCACCGCCAAGGGTGGGGAAGCCACAGATACGCAGTATTTT. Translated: CATAKGGEATDTQYF.